Listed below are T cell receptor beta chains from one sample, sequenced in a study of blood T cells in healthy people across ages. MiXCR, applied by TCRdb to the 5' RACE reads, yields one record per CDR3 protein. The sample has hundreds of thousands of distinct CDR3 sequences, 20% to 30% seen once. These same data were also listed under a study on T cells of mothers and their children.

Sequencing was carried out using blood. These receptors were taken from a boy between 10 and 17 years old in good health. The CDR3 runs from the conserved cysteine through the conserved F or W. The order of the fields is V gene, D gene, J gene, CDR3 protein. The D gene is left open where the match is weak.

TRBV29-1	NA	TRBJ2-2	CSVESRGRRGGELFF
TRBV20-1	TRBD2	TRBJ2-5	CSASRTSGGPQETQYF
TRBV5-1	TRBD2	TRBJ2-3	CASSPFMAGGPTDTQYF
TRBV20-1	TRBD2	TRBJ2-5	CSASRLAEETQYF
TRBV25-1	NA	TRBJ1-5	CASSEGAAFNQPQHF
TRBV4-2	NA	TRBJ1-2	CASSQDLGGGGHTF
TRBV10-3	NA	TRBJ1-4	CAISESSKIEKLFF
TRBV11-2	TRBD1	TRBJ1-2	CASSSLKPGGGGYTF
TRBV5-1	NA	TRBJ2-5	CASCLNPWAGTDQETQYF
TRBV5-1	NA	TRBJ1-1	CASSFRDTEAFF
TRBV29-1	TRBD2	TRBJ2-7	CSVETSGFSYEQYF
TRBV7-3	NA	TRBJ2-6	CASSLSGPGANVLTF
TRBV7-6	NA	TRBJ2-3	CASTRNPGWGTDTQYF
TRBV13	TRBD1	TRBJ1-1	CASSEQQGGEAFF
TRBV7-3	NA	TRBJ2-6	CASSYPSSGANVLTF
TRBV7-9	NA	TRBJ2-7	CASSPRHLYEQYF
TRBV19	NA	TRBJ2-1	CASSILKPSYNEQFF
TRBV20-1	TRBD2	NA	CSAETGLAGGRGIEQYF
TRBV12-3/TRBV12-4	NA	TRBJ1-2	CASSRGREHYGYTF
TRBV7-2	NA	TRBJ2-3	CASAWWGPAGDTQYF
TRBV7-6	NA	TRBJ1-4	CASSNTGTTNEKLFF
TRBV5-1	NA	TRBJ2-4	CASSPMGGINIQYF
TRBV2	TRBD2	TRBJ2-5	CASSSGGVETQYF
TRBV7-9	NA	TRBJ1-4	CASSFTLNEKLFF
TRBV11-2	NA	TRBJ2-5	CASSLGKGEKPRETQYF
TRBV27	NA	TRBJ2-7	CASSSAGAGAGYEQYF
TRBV5-1	TRBD1	TRBJ2-7	CASSLGDRSYEQYF
TRBV7-9	NA	NA	CASSPGHSYEQYF
TRBV28	TRBD2	TRBJ2-7	CASSSSGGTYEQYF
TRBV29-1	NA	TRBJ1-2	CSVEFTLTANYGYTF
TRBV6-2/TRBV6-3	NA	TRBJ2-5	CASSRLGTSSETQYF
TRBV6-5	TRBD2	TRBJ2-3	CASSPEAGGGSDTQYF
TRBV5-1	TRBD1	TRBJ2-3	CASSLDGRGRTYTQYF
TRBV6-1	TRBD1	NA	CASSLRRQGAPDEQFF
TRBV12-3/TRBV12-4	TRBD1	TRBJ2-1	CASTGQVSYNEQFF
TRBV7-2	TRBD2	TRBJ2-3	CASSPDRGGLADTQYF
TRBV28	NA	TRBJ2-5	CASTPISRGETQYF
TRBV3-1	NA	TRBJ2-5	CASRREGETQYF
TRBV20-1	NA	TRBJ2-6	CSARGSDRQAPSGANVLTF
TRBV9	NA	TRBJ1-4	CASSVVPSGPTNEKLFF
TRBV6-5	NA	TRBJ2-7	CASSYEVGREQYF
TRBV12-3/TRBV12-4	NA	TRBJ2-3	CASSRRTTDTQYF
TRBV5-1	TRBD1	TRBJ1-2	CASSDSGTGVDGYTF
TRBV28	TRBD1	TRBJ1-4	CASTQTGGATNEKLFF
TRBV4-2	NA	TRBJ2-1	CASSPTGAAPYNEQFF
TRBV12-3/TRBV12-4	TRBD2	TRBJ2-7	CASSRLAGGGYEQYF
TRBV20-1	TRBD2	TRBJ2-5	CSARGTSGGETQYF
TRBV5-1	NA	NA	CASRAQGVYEQYF
TRBV20-1	NA	TRBJ2-1	CSASLAWTSYNEQFF
TRBV21-1	NA	TRBJ2-3	CASSPSRTDTQYF